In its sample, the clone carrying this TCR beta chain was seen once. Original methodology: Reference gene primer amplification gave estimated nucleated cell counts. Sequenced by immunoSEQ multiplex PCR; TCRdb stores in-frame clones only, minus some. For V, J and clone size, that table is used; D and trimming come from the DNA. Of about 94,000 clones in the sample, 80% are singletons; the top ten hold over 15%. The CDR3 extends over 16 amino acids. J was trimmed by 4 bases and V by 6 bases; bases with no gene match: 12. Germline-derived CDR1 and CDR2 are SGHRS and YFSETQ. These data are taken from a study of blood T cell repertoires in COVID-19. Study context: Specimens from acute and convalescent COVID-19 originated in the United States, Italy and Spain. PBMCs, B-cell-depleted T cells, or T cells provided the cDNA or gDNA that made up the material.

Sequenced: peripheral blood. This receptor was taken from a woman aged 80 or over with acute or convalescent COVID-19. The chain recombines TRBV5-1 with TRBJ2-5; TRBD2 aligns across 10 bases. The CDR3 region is CASKPGLAGGAETQYF. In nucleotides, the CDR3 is TGCGCCAGCAAACCCGGGTTAGCGGGGGGCGCAGAGACCCAGTACTTC.